The 25 T cell receptor beta chains in this list originate from one sample, sequenced in a study of T cell repertoires in cytomegalovirus infection. TCRdb re-called the reads through MiXCR, storing one row per CDR3 protein. This table has 310,000 or so distinct CDR3 sequences, about 25% appearing once. The sequenced material came from PBMCs. These receptors all stem from a human donor in good health (CMV status not recorded). Some clones in this sample may be carry-over from other donors' samples.

In its sample, this clonotype was seen a few times. This chain uses TRBV28 with TRBJ2-1; a possible D gene is TRBD1 (5 bases). Germline V gene data show CDR1 as MDHEN and CDR2 as SYDVKM. Deletions cut 2 bases from V and 7 bases from J, with 9 bases between. The CDR3 loop spans 13 amino acids. The CDR3 here is CASSLLGANEQFF. The CDR3 bases are TGTGCCAGCAGTTTACTAGGGGCAAATGAGCAGTTCTTC.

This clonotype was seen a few times. The gene calls are TRBV7-2 and TRBJ1-5; D is undetermined. The CDR3 is made up of 13 amino acids. Germline lookup yields CDR1 SGHTA and CDR2 FQGNSA. Trimming took off 2 bases at V and 4 bases at J, with 6 bases between the two ends. The CDR3 bases are TGTGCCAGCAGCTTATTTGGGAATCAGCCCCAGCATTTT. This gives the protein CASSLFGNQPQHF.

This clonotype was seen repeatedly, ten times or more. This chain connects TRBV7-2 to TRBJ2-7; 8 positions agree with TRBD1. After removal of 5 bases from V and 2 bases from J, the junction contained 8 bases not matched to a gene. The CDR3 runs 15 residues. The germline V gene encodes CDR1 SGHTA and CDR2 FQGNSA. CDR3 sequence (DNA): TGTGCCAGCAGCCGAGCCGGACAGGGCCCCTACGAGCAGTACTTC. The encoded protein is CASSRAGQGPYEQYF.

The chain links TRBV12-5 to TRBJ1-5, with D tentatively TRBD1 (6 bases). The V end was cut by 6 bases, the J end by 4 bases, with 13 bases between. This CDR3 region has 14 residues. From germline, CDR1 is LGHNT and CDR2 FRNRAP. Written as DNA, the CDR3 is TGTGCTAGTGGACCCGACGGGACAAATCAGCCCCAGCATTTT. It yields the protein CASGPDGTNQPQHF. Using reference TRBV12-5 and TRBJ1-5 for the parts outside the CDR3, the full variable domain is DARVTQTPRHKVTEMGQEVTMRCQPILGHNTVFWYRQTMMQGLELLAYFRNRAPLDDSGMPKDRFSAEMPDATLATLKIQPSEPRDSAVYFCASGPDGTNQPQHFGDGTRLSIL.

The V and J genes are TRBV7-6 and TRBJ1-5, with D tentatively TRBD1 (5 bases). Germline CDR1 reads SGHVS; CDR2 reads FNYEAQ. The CDR3 has 15 amino acids. V lost 5 bases and J lost 4, with 15 bases in between. The CDR3 spells CASSLQSGLNQPQHF. In nucleotides, the CDR3 is TGTGCCAGCAGCCTCCAGTCGGGGCTGAATCAGCCCCAGCATTTT.

This rearrangement joins TRBV5-1 to TRBJ2-7; 9 bases are a match to TRBD2. The junction had 7 bases not matched to a gene; V was cut back by 4 bases and J by 2 bases. CDR1 and CDR2 (germline): SGHRS, YFSETQ. The CDR3 runs to 15 residues. CDR3 nucleotide sequence: TGCGCCAGCAGCAATCCTAGCGGGAACCCCTACGAGCAGTACTTC. Translating gives CASSNPSGNPYEQYF.

The sample holds a few counts of this clonotype. The rearrangement uses TRBV5-1 and TRBJ2-2, with D possibly matching TRBD2 (7 bases). The V end lost 4 bases, the J end lost 6 bases, and 19 bases lay between the germline ends. CDR1 SGHRS and CDR2 YFSETQ come from the germline V gene. The CDR3 loop spans 16 amino acids. The CDR3 DNA reads TGCGCCAGCAGCAGAGAGCCGGGGGGCAACGCCGGGGAGCTGTTTTTT. Translating it yields CASSREPGGNAGELFF.

This clonotype was seen ten or more times. CDR3 protein: CASSPTGFPTEAFF. Here the CDR3 DNA reads TGTGCCAGCAGCCCTACAGGGTTTCCGACTGAAGCTTTCTTT. The chain employs TRBV7-2 and TRBJ1-1, with D possibly TRBD1 on 6 matching bases. The CDR3 totals 14 residues. The ends were cut back, 5 bases at V and 5 bases at J, with 15 bases in the middle. CDR1 SGHTA and CDR2 FQGNSA come from the germline V gene.

V gene TRBV5-6 combines with J gene TRBJ2-7; weak D call: TRBD2 (6 bases). The CDR3 consists of 14 residues. In germline, CDR1 is SGHDT, CDR2 YYEEEE. Trimming cost V 0 bases and J 2 bases, with 9 bases left between them. The CDR3 region is CASSLGGGTYEQYF. The CDR3 DNA reads as TGTGCCAGCAGCTTGGGCGGCGGGACCTACGAGCAGTACTTC.

On this clonotype: A read error may be the cause here, since a much bigger clone is one base away. V usage is TRBV6-8 and J usage is TRBJ2-3; TRBD2 agrees at 15 bases. CDR3 size: 15 residues. Germline values: CDR1 MNHGY, CDR2 SAAAGT. In DNA, the CDR3 is TGTTCCAGCAGTGGACTAGCGGGGGGGCCAGATACGCAGTATTTT. It encodes CSSSGLAGGPDTQYF.

This clonotype was picked up a small number of times. The rearrangement uses TRBV28 and TRBJ1-5, with 8 bases aligning to TRBD1. The CDR3 length is 16 residues. V was pared by 7 bases and J by 3 bases, with 11 bases of the junction left unmatched. Germline-derived CDR1 and CDR2 are MDHEN and SYDVKM. The CDR3 DNA reads TGTGCCAGCACACCCCGGTGGACAGGGTTCAATCAGCCCCAGCATTTT. Translating gives CASTPRWTGFNQPQHF.

This clonotype was seen ten or more times. The chain couples TRBV7-6 to TRBJ1-5; no clear D gene. The germline V gene encodes CDR1 SGHVS and CDR2 FNYEAQ. Trimming shortened V by 2 bases and J by 1 base, and 15 bases separated the two germline ends. The CDR3 loop spans 17 amino acids. As DNA, the CDR3 is TGTGCCAGCAGCTTATCCGTGGGTTACGGCAGCAATCAGCCCCAGCATTTT. Protein: CASSLSVGYGSNQPQHF.

The chain is built from TRBV12-3 or TRBV12-4 and TRBJ2-5; maybe TRBD1 (6 bases). V lost 6 bases, J lost 5 bases, and 19 bases lay in between. The CDR3 is 15 residues long. CDR3 protein: CASSFSGQGQETQYF. CDR3 coding DNA: TGTGCCAGCAGCTTCTCCGGGCAGGGGCAGGAGACCCAGTACTTC.

The chain joins TRBV2 to TRBJ1-1; 7 positions agree with TRBD1. The V gene end was trimmed by 5 bases and the J gene end by 0 bases; junction bases not matched to a gene: 6. The germline V gene encodes CDR1 SNHLY and CDR2 FYNNEI. The CDR3 has 15 amino acids. The CDR3 region is CASSSPTGVNTEAFF. CDR3 bases: TGTGCCAGCAGTTCCCCCACAGGGGTGAACACTGAAGCTTTCTTT.

V gene TRBV7-6 combines with J gene TRBJ1-1; no definite D call. The V end lost 3 bases, the J end lost 5 bases, and 7 bases lay between the germline ends. CDR1 and CDR2 (germline): SGHVS, FNYEAQ. This CDR3 spans 12 amino acids. CDR3 nucleotide sequence: TGTGCCAGCAGCTTCATACAAACTGAAGCTTTCTTT. It translates to CASSFIQTEAFF. The whole variable domain, remainder taken from reference TRBV7-6 and TRBJ1-1, is GAGVSQSPRYKVTKRGQDVALRCDPISGHVSLYWYRQALGQGPEFLTYFNYEAQQDKSGLPNDRFSAERPEGSISTLTIQRTEQRDSAMYRCASSFIQTEAFFGQGTRLTVV.

This clonotype was counted at least ten times. The gene calls are TRBV28 and TRBJ2-3; 8 nucleotides match TRBD2. The CDR3 loop spans 16 amino acids. The V segment lost 5 bases and the J segment 2 bases; nucleotides outside the gene matches: 9. Germline CDR1 reads MDHEN; CDR2 reads SYDVKM. CDR3 in amino acids: CASSPAAGVFTDTQYF. The CDR3 nucleotides are TGTGCCAGCAGTCCGGCAGCGGGGGTCTTCACAGATACGCAGTATTTT.

This clonotype was observed many times. J is TRBJ2-3 and V is TRBV7-2, with D maybe TRBD2 (6 bases). Germline values: CDR1 SGHTA, CDR2 FQGNSA. This CDR3 contains 16 residues. V was pared by 7 bases and J by 1 base, with 18 bases between. This chain's CDR3 is CASTRSLAQRTDTQYF. For the CDR3, the DNA is TGTGCCAGCACCCGATCACTAGCCCAACGCACAGATACGCAGTATTTT.

The V call is TRBV18, the J call TRBJ2-2, with D maybe TRBD2 (6 bases). The V end was cut by 3 bases, the J end by 2 bases, with 13 bases between. Germline assignment: CDR1 KGHSH and CDR2 LQKENI. The CDR3 spans 16 residues. CDR3 in amino acids: CASSPIPGSNTGELFF. CDR3 nucleotides: TGTGCCAGCTCACCGATCCCCGGGAGTAACACCGGGGAGCTGTTTTTT.

This clonotype was detected a few times. The V call is TRBV4-1, the J call TRBJ1-2; unclear D gene. In germline, CDR1 is MGHRA, CDR2 YSYEKL. The CDR3 runs to 15 residues. Deletions cut 1 base from V and 5 bases from J, with 14 bases between. The CDR3 sequence: CASSQGTRVEYGYTF. CDR3 nucleotide sequence: TGCGCCAGCAGCCAAGGCACGCGGGTAGAGTATGGCTACACCTTC.

V is TRBV7-3 and J is TRBJ2-1; 12 bases match TRBD1. Germline CDR1 is SGHTA and CDR2 is FQGTGA. This CDR3 contains 15 residues. V lost 6 bases and J lost 8; bases outside the gene matches: 8. CDR3 nucleotides: TGTGCCAGCAGTCGTACCGGGACAGGGGGCGATGAGCAGTTCTTC. Translated, it gives CASSRTGTGGDEQFF. The variable domain in full, with the rest retrieved from reference TRBV7-3 and TRBJ2-1, is GAGVSQTPSNKVTEKGKYVELRCDPISGHTALYWYRQSLGQGPEFLIYFQGTGAADDSGLPNDRFFAVRPEGSVSTLKIQRTERGDSAVYLCASSRTGTGGDEQFFGPGTRLTVL.

The chain joins TRBV7-6 to TRBJ2-3; D not certain. Germline lookup yields CDR1 SGHVS and CDR2 FNYEAQ. V lost 0 bases, J lost 8 bases, and 18 bases lay in between. CDR3 length: 16 residues. The CDR3 region is CASSLAVGGPRVTQYF. CDR3 nucleotide sequence: TGTGCCAGCAGCTTAGCTGTAGGCGGACCCCGGGTTACGCAGTATTTT.

To note about this clonotype: A much more abundant neighbour one base away suggests this may be a read error. The chain carries TRBV4-1 and TRBJ1-5; D is undetermined. Trimming took off 0 bases at V and 7 bases at J, with 7 bases between the two ends. The CDR3 is 13 amino acids. Germline V gene lookup returns CDR1 MGHRA and CDR2 YSYEKL. The CDR3 DNA is TGCGCCAGCAGCCAAGAAAACGGGCAGCCCCAGCATTTT. Translation gives CASSQENGQPQHF.

The chain is built from TRBV19 and TRBJ1-5; D ambiguous. The CDR3 loop spans 14 amino acids. The germline V and J ends were trimmed by 3 bases and 1 base, with 7 bases remaining between them. The V gene's germline CDR1 is LNHDA and CDR2 SQIVND (reference sequence). CDR3 nucleotide sequence: TGTGCCAGTAGTATCGACGGGAGCAATCAGCCCCAGCATTTT. It is translated as CASSIDGSNQPQHF.

This clonotype was seen only a few times. This rearrangement joins TRBV20-1 to TRBJ2-7, with 8 bases lining up with TRBD1. The CDR3 runs 12 residues. V lost 6 bases and J lost 5; bases outside the gene matches: 6. Germline CDR1 reads DFQATT; CDR2 reads SNEGSKA (reference sequence). CDR3 sequence (DNA): TGCAGTGCCACCCTGGACAGGGACGAGCAGTACTTC. It is translated as CSATLDRDEQYF.

A few counts support this clonotype. V usage is TRBV5-6 and J usage is TRBJ2-7; 8 nucleotides agree with TRBD1. Germline loops: CDR1 SGHDT, CDR2 YYEEEE. Trimming took 4 bases from V and 3 from J; bases not matched to a gene: 3. The CDR3 contains 13 residues. In DNA, the CDR3 is TGTGCCAGCAGCCAGGACAGGGACTACGAGCAGTACTTC. Translation: CASSQDRDYEQYF. The complete variable domain, with remaining parts taken from reference TRBV5-6 and TRBJ2-7, reads DAGVTQSPTHLIKTRGQQVTLRCSPKSGHDTVSWYQQALGQGPQFIFQYYEEEERQRGNFPDRFSGHQFPNYSSELNVNALLLGDSALYLCASSQDRDYEQYFGPGTRLTVT.